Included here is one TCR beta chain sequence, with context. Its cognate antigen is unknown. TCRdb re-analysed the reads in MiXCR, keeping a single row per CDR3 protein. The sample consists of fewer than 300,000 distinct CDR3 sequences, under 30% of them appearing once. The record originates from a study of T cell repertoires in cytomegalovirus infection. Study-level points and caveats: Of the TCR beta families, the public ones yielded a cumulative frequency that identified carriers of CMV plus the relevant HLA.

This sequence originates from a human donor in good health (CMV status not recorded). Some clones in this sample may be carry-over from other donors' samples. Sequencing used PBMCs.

The CDR3 protein is CSVVRGSGSYEQYF. The CDR3 DNA is TGCAGCGTCGTACGGGGCTCGGGGTCCTACGAGCAGTACTTC. The chain recombines TRBV29-1 with TRBJ2-7; the D call may be TRBD1 or TRBD2 (5 bases each). The V gene lost 6 bases and the J gene lost 1 base, with 16 bases spanning the gap. The V gene's germline CDR1 is SQVTM and CDR2 ANQGSEA. CDR3 length: 14 residues.